This T cell receptor beta chain was found in a study of Graves' ophthalmopathy and Graves' hyperthyroidism. Notes on the study in general: Between ophthalmopathy and stable hyperthyroidism, a 13-signature model drew a separation with 87.88% sensitivity and over 80% specificity.

The V and J ends lost 6 bases and 4 bases respectively, with 15 bases between them. Germline V lookup: CDR1 MNHEY, CDR2 SVGEGT. The CDR3 runs to 14 residues. Regarding this clonotype: Antigen unknown.

Amplified material comprised TCR beta CDR3 regions derived from RNA transcripts. RT-PCR in the first round used HTBI primers; a second-round multiplex PCR followed. TCRdb itself ran the multiplex PCR reads through MiXCR, one entry per CDR3 protein. The data show 500,000 to 700,000 distinct CDR3 sequences, 22% seen once. Hyperthyroidism was considered stable when no ophthalmopathy appeared within 18 months of follow-up. Patients newly diagnosed with hyperthyroidism, under 2 months' duration, were aged 18 to 65, the study reports. Excluded were patients with other autoimmune diseases, uncontrolled infections, pregnancy or lactation.

The rearrangement uses TRBV6-2 or TRBV6-3 and TRBJ1-2, with D possibly being TRBD1 (6 bases). This clonotype originated in a woman under 30 with stable Graves' hyperthyroidism. Some clones in this sample may be carry-over from other donors' samples. Sequenced input: peripheral blood. DNA for the CDR3: TGTGCCAGCAGCCGGGACATTAGAGGCTATGGCTACACCTTC. Translating gives CASSRDIRGYGYTF.